The 19 T cell receptor beta chains below were found in one sample sequenced in a study of control samples from healthy donors and cancer patients. The assay was immunoSEQ multiplex PCR, and TCRdb's table has in-frame clones only and misses some. The sample lists more than 20,000 clones, 75% to 90% occurring once. Sequences were obtained from PBMCs. These receptors were taken from a man between 60 and 70 years old with head and neck cancer.

This clone was detected a few times. The V and J genes are TRBV3-1 (or the pseudogene TRBV3-2) and TRBJ1-6; no firm D call. Germline CDR1 LGHDT, CDR2 YNNKEL (reference sequence). The CDR3 has 15 amino acids. Trimming removed 5 bases from V and 3 bases from J, with 11 bases in between. CDR3 amino acids: CASSGGRLYNSPLHF. The CDR3 nucleotides read TGTGCCAGCAGCGGCGGGCGGCTCTATAATTCACCCCTCCACTTT.

The V gene is TRBV18, the J gene TRBJ1-3; no reliable D call. Germline V gene lookup returns CDR1 KGHSH and CDR2 LQKENI. V was cut by 2 bases and J by 0 bases, with 8 bases left in between. The CDR3 spans 15 residues. In DNA, the CDR3 is TGTGCCAGCTCACCAAGCCAAAGCTCTGGAAACACCATATATTTT. Protein: CASSPSQSSGNTIYF.

CDR3 in amino acids: CASSLHWTENARETQYF. In DNA form, the CDR3 reads TGTGCCAGCAGCTTGCATTGGACAGAGAACGCGAGAGAGACCCAGTACTTC. J is TRBJ2-5 and V is TRBV5-4; tentative D call: TRBD1 (6 bases). This CDR3 comprises 17 residues. Germline lookup yields CDR1 SGHNT and CDR2 YYREEE (reference sequence). V was shortened by 1 base and J by 4 bases, with 20 bases between the two germline ends. The full variable domain, with the rest looked up from reference TRBV5-4 and TRBJ2-5, is ETGVTQSPTHLIKTRGQQVTLRCSSQSGHNTVSWYQQALGQGPQFIFQYYREEENGRGNFPPRFSGLQFPNYSSELNVNALELDDSALYLCASSLHWTENARETQYFGPGTRLLVL.

The chain employs TRBV28 and TRBJ2-2; the D call may be TRBD1 or TRBD2 (5 bases each). V lost 3 bases and J 6 bases, leaving 17 bases between the germline ends. Germline lookup yields CDR1 MDHEN and CDR2 SYDVKM. CDR3 length: 16 residues. For the CDR3, the DNA is TGTGCCAGCAGTTTGTCCTCTGGGGGTAGGGCCGGGGAGCTGTTTTTT. This sequence encodes CASSLSSGGRAGELFF.

This chain uses TRBV3-1 (or the pseudogene TRBV3-2) with TRBJ2-3; no definite D call. CDR1 and CDR2 from the germline V gene are LGHDT and YNNKEL (reference sequence). V was clipped by 2 bases and J by 2 bases, with 5 bases between them. This CDR3 contains 13 residues. The CDR3, as DNA: TGTGCCAGCAGCCAACCTACCACAGATACGCAGTATTTT. Translated, it gives CASSQPTTDTQYF.

J is TRBJ1-3 and V is TRBV7-9; D might be TRBD1 (5 bases). V lost 4 bases to trimming and J lost 11 bases, with 15 bases between them. Germline V gene data show CDR1 as SEHNR and CDR2 as FQNEAQ (reference sequence). The CDR3 consists of 13 residues. DNA of the CDR3: TGTGCCAGCAGCTCCCGGGGGGGTCTCCCCATATATTTT. Encoded protein: CASSSRGGLPIYF.

This chain joins TRBV7-9 and TRBJ2-3, with TRBD1 identical over 7 bases. The junction had 6 bases not matched to a gene; V was cut back by 3 bases and J by 0 bases. Germline lookup yields CDR1 SEHNR and CDR2 FQNEAQ (reference sequence). The CDR3 sequence is 16 residues long. In DNA form, the CDR3 reads TGTGCCAGCAGCTTTTACCCAGGGGGTAGCACAGATACGCAGTATTTT. This encodes CASSFYPGGSTDTQYF.

V and J are TRBV18 and TRBJ2-1; D ambiguous. CDR3 size: 14 residues. Between the trimmed V and J ends, which lost 6 bases and 3 bases, there was a span of 12 bases. CDR1 and CDR2 (germline): KGHSH, LQKENI. In DNA form, the CDR3 reads TGTGCCAGCTCCACCTCACTCCTCTACAATGAGCAGTTCTTC. Encoded protein: CASSTSLLYNEQFF.

The chain couples TRBV6-5 to TRBJ1-5; weak D call: TRBD1 (5 bases). The CDR3 spans 15 residues. The germline gives CDR1 MNHEY, CDR2 SVGAGI. V lost 7 bases and J lost 6, with 19 bases in between. CDR3: CASTPDRRTFQPQHF. The CDR3, as DNA: TGTGCCAGCACTCCCGACAGAAGGACTTTTCAGCCCCAGCATTTT.

This rearrangement joins TRBV6-5 to TRBJ1-5; TRBD1 might be the D (5 bases). Germline-derived CDR1 and CDR2 are MNHEY and SVGAGI. The CDR3 contains 15 residues. Trimming pared 6 bases from V and 6 bases from J, leaving 18 bases between. CDR3 nucleotides: TGTGCCAGCAGCCCCACCTACCAGGGCGGTCAGCCCCAGCATTTT. It translates to CASSPTYQGGQPQHF.

V and J are TRBV15 and TRBJ1-5; a possible D gene is TRBD1 (5 bases). The ends were cut back, 0 bases at V and 5 bases at J, with 14 bases in the middle. This CDR3 is built from 16 residues. Germline V gene data show CDR1 as LNHNV and CDR2 as YYDKDF (reference sequence). The CDR3 region has the DNA TGTGCCACCAGCAGAGAAGGGGTGGCCGGTGATCAGCCCCAGCATTTT. Translating gives CATSREGVAGDQPQHF.

The CDR3 spells CASSPASGSNQPQHF. The CDR3 nucleotides read TGCGCCAGCAGCCCGGCATCGGGTTCGAATCAGCCCCAGCATTTT. This sequence joins TRBV5-1 and TRBJ1-5, with no clear D. V gave up 4 bases and J gave up 4 bases, with 15 bases separating them. CDR3 length: 15 residues. Germline CDR1 reads SGHRS; CDR2 reads YFSETQ.

This clone has a handful of counts. The chain joins TRBV6-5 to TRBJ2-7; tentative D call: TRBD1 (5 bases). This CDR3 has 12 residues. V lost 6 bases and J 3 bases, leaving 9 bases between the germline ends. Germline values: CDR1 MNHEY, CDR2 SVGAGI. The CDR3 is CASRDIRYEQYV. The CDR3 coding sequence is TGTGCCAGCAGGGACATACGCTACGAGCAGTACGTC.

J is TRBJ2-7 and V is TRBV4-1; 7 bases line up with TRBD2. The V segment lost 0 bases and the J segment 4 bases; nucleotides outside the gene matches: 9. The CDR3 sequence is 16 residues long. Germline V gene lookup returns CDR1 MGHRA and CDR2 YSYEKL. For the CDR3, the DNA is TGCGCCAGCAGCCAAGAGTATCGCGGGGGTTGGTACGAGCAGTACTTC. It is translated as CASSQEYRGGWYEQYF.

The chain employs TRBV19 and TRBJ2-1; TRBD2 matches 8 bases. This CDR3 spans 17 amino acids. In germline, CDR1 is LNHDA, CDR2 SQIVND (reference sequence). V was pared by 1 base and J by 8 bases, with 13 bases of the junction left unmatched. The CDR3 loop is CASSIGVSAGEGHEQFF. DNA of the CDR3: TGTGCCAGTAGTATAGGGGTATCAGCGGGAGAGGGCCATGAGCAGTTCTTC.

The chain links TRBV9 to TRBJ1-2; 8 bases line up with TRBD1. Trimming removed 3 bases from V and 2 bases from J; junction bases left unmatched: 9. This CDR3 region has 16 residues. Germline lookup yields CDR1 SGDLS and CDR2 YYNGEE. CDR3 nucleotides: TGTGCCAGCAGCGCCGGGACAGGCTCGGTCAACTATGGCTACACCTTC. Its translation is CASSAGTGSVNYGYTF.

The V gene is TRBV3-1 (or the pseudogene TRBV3-2), the J gene TRBJ1-4, with D unclear. Between the trimmed V and J ends, which lost 4 bases and 7 bases, there was a span of 10 bases. The CDR3 covers 13 residues. Germline assignment: CDR1 LGHDT and CDR2 YNNKEL (reference sequence). CDR3 loop: CASSRRHGEKLFF. The CDR3, as DNA: TGTGCCAGCAGCCGCCGACACGGTGAAAAACTGTTTTTT.

This chain links TRBV5-6 with TRBJ1-5; D is uncertain. This CDR3 region has 13 residues. In germline, CDR1 is SGHDT, CDR2 YYEEEE. V shed 4 bases and J shed 8 bases, with 13 bases lying between them. CDR3 nucleotides: TGTGCCAGCAGCCTGCGTCTCGGGGAGCCCCAGCATTTT. This translates into CASSLRLGEPQHF.

This clone has a single count. The gene calls are TRBV5-1 and TRBJ2-5; the D gene is possibly TRBD1 (6 bases). The CDR3 has 14 residues. Trimming cost V 4 bases and J 4 bases, with 14 bases left between them. Looked up from germline, CDR1 is SGHRS and CDR2 is YFSETQ. CDR3 DNA sequence: TGCGCCAGCAGCACCCCGGAACAGGGAGAGACCCAGTACTTC. It translates to CASSTPEQGETQYF.